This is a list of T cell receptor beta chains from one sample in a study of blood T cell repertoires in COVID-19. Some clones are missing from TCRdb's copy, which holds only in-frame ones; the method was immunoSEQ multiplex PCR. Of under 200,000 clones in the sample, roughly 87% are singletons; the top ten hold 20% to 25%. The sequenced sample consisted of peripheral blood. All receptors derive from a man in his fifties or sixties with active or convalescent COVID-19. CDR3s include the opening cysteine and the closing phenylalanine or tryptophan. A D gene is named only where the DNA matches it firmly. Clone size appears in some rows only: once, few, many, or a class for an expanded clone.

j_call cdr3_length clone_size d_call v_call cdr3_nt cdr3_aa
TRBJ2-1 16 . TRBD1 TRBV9 TGTGCCAGCAGCGGGACAGGTTGGGCTCTGGGCAATGAGCAGTTCTTC CASSGTGWALGNEQFF
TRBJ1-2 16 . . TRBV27 TGTGCCAGCAGTTGGGTGGGGGGGTTGGCTAACTATGGCTACACCTTC CASSWVGGLANYGYTF
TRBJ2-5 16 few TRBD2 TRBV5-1 TGCGCCAGCAGAATGACTAGCGGGGGGGCAGGAGAGACCCAGTACTTC CASRMTSGGAGETQYF
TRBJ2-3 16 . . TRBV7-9 TGTGCCAGCAGCTTTGGCGGGTCAGCAGGGGTAGATACGCAGTATTTT CASSFGGSAGVDTQYF
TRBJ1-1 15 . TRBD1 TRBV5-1 TGCGCCAGCAGCCCGATGGGACAGGATAGCTCTGAAGCTTTCTTT CASSPMGQDSSEAFF
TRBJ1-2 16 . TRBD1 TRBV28 TGTGCCAGCAGTTTAGGGACAGGGGGATTAGGGTTTGGCTACACCTTC CASSLGTGGLGFGYTF
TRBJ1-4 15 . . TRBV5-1 TGCGCCAGCAGCGGGGCGGGGCAACCTAATGAAAAACTGTTTTTT CASSGAGQPNEKLFF
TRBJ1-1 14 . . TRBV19 TGTGCCAGTAGTTCGGGAGACACGGGCACTGAAGCTTTCTTT CASSSGDTGTEAFF
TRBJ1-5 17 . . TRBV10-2 TGCGCCAGCAAAGGACAGAGTTTCTCTTCTTTGTATCAGCCCCAGCATTTT CASKGQSFSSLYQPQHF
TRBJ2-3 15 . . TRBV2 TGTGCCAGCAGTATCTGGAGACTGGACACAGATACGCAGTATTTT CASSIWRLDTDTQYF
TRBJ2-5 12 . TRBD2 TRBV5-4 TGTGCCAGCAGCTCCCCCGGGGGGGCCCAGTACTTC CASSSPGGAQYF
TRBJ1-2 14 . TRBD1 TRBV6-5 TGTGCCAGCAGAACGGGACAGGGGGACTATGGCTACACCTTC CASRTGQGDYGYTF
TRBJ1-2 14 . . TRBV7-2 TGTGCCAGCAGCTTAGAGCGGGCCATCTATGGCTACACCTTC CASSLERAIYGYTF
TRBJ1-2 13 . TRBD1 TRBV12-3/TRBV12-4 TGTGCCAGCACCCCGGGACAGCCCTATGGCTACACCTTC CASTPGQPYGYTF
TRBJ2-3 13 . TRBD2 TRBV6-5 TGTGCCCTCACTAGCGGGGAAACAGATACGCAGTATTTT CALTSGETDTQYF
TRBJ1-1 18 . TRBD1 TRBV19 TGTGCCAGTACCGACCGGGACAGGGGTCTCGGATACGACACTGAAGCTTTCTTT CASTDRDRGLGYDTEAFF
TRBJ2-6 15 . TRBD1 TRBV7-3 TGTGCCAGCAGCTCACAGGGGACTGGGGCCAACGTCCTGACTTTC CASSSQGTGANVLTF
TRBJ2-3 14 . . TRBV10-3 TGTGCCCTCTCTCGTGGCGGGGCCACAGATACGCAGTATTTT CALSRGGATDTQYF
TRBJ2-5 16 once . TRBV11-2 TGTGCCAGCAGCTTAGCGTGGGGGCGCGTGGACGAGACCCAGTACTTC CASSLAWGRVDETQYF
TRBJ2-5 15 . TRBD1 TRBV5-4 TGTGCCAGCAGCTTTTCCAGGACAGGACAAGAGACCCAGTACTTC CASSFSRTGQETQYF
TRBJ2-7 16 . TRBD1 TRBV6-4 TGTGCCAGCAGTGACCGTAGGGGGACAGCGGATGCGGAGCAGTACTTC CASSDRRGTADAEQYF
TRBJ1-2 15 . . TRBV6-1 TGTGCCAGCAGTGAAGTGAACACACTAGCCTATGGCTACACCTTC CASSEVNTLAYGYTF
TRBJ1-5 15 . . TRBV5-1 TGCGCCAGCAGCTTGGCCGGGGGGGGCAATCAGCCCCAGCATTTT CASSLAGGGNQPQHF